One and the same sample provided the 26 T cell receptor beta chains below, sequenced in a study of blood T cell repertoires in COVID-19. The method was immunoSEQ multiplex PCR; TCRdb's version includes in-frame clones alone and lacks a portion of them. The table has 55,000 to 80,000 clones, around 88% seen once. Sequenced: peripheral blood. These receptors all come from a man aged 45-65 years with active COVID-19.

This clone came up once. The chain employs TRBV28 and TRBJ2-5; D is ambiguous. The CDR3 loop spans 12 amino acids. Trimming cost V 1 base and J 11 bases, with 11 bases left between them. Germline V gene data show CDR1 as MDHEN and CDR2 as SYDVKM. The CDR3 reads CASSLYRDTQYF. The CDR3 region has the DNA TGTGCCAGCAGTTTATATCGTGACACTCAGTACTTC.

V gene TRBV27 combines with J gene TRBJ1-6; TRBD1 might be the D (5 bases). In germline, CDR1 is MNHEY, CDR2 SMNVEV (reference sequence). This CDR3 comprises 16 residues. Trimming took 3 bases from V and 0 from J, leaving 9 bases between them. CDR3: CASSFYRSSYNSPLHF. CDR3 nucleotides: TGTGCCAGCAGTTTCTACAGGAGCTCCTATAATTCACCCCTCCACTTT.

This clone was recorded only once. V and J are TRBV4-2 and TRBJ2-5; possible D gene TRBD1, 6 bases. The CDR3 totals 14 residues. Germline assignment: CDR1 LGHNA and CDR2 YNFKEQ. V shed 0 bases and J shed 4 bases, with 9 bases lying between them. The CDR3, as DNA: TGTGCCAGCAGCCAAGAAAGGGGGAGAGAGACCCAGTACTTC. Its protein is CASSQERGRETQYF.

This clone came up once. The chain joins TRBV2 to TRBJ2-3, with 11 bases fitting TRBD2. The V gene's germline CDR1 is SNHLY and CDR2 FYNNEI. The CDR3 has 15 amino acids. V dropped 8 bases and J dropped 1; count of bases not matched to a gene: 5. CDR3 residues: CASCRLAGRTDTQYF. The CDR3 nucleotides read TGTGCCAGCTGCCGACTAGCGGGGCGCACAGATACGCAGTATTTT.

This clone was observed a handful of times. The gene calls are TRBV5-1 and TRBJ1-1, with TRBD1 identical over 7 bases. The germline V gene encodes CDR1 SGHRS and CDR2 YFSETQ. V gave up 2 bases and J gave up 0 bases; unmatched junction bases: 4. The CDR3 runs 15 residues. The CDR3 DNA reads as TGCGCCAGCAGCTTCAGGGGGGACATGAACACTGAAGCTTTCTTT. The encoded protein is CASSFRGDMNTEAFF.

This sequence joins TRBV13 and TRBJ2-5; D possibly corresponds to TRBD1 (6 bases). V was cut by 5 bases and J by 2 bases, with 18 bases left in between. The CDR3 has 16 residues. Germline-derived CDR1 and CDR2 are PRHDT and FYEKMQ (reference sequence). CDR3 coding DNA: TGTGCCAGCAGCGGGCGCCGGACAGATGCACAAGAGACCCAGTACTTC. Protein: CASSGRRTDAQETQYF. Supplemented by reference TRBV13 and TRBJ2-5, the full variable domain reads AAGVIQSPRHLIKEKRETATLKCYPIPRHDTVYWYQQGPGQDPQFLISFYEKMQSDKGSIPDRFSAQQFSDYHSELNMSSLELGDSALYFCASSGRRTDAQETQYFGPGTRLLVL.

The rearrangement joins TRBV3-1 (or the pseudogene TRBV3-2) to TRBJ1-2; 12 nucleotides agree with TRBD1. The CDR3 contains 16 residues. V dropped 1 base and J dropped 6; count of bases not matched to a gene: 6. CDR1 and CDR2 (germline): LGHDT, YNNKEL (reference sequence). CDR3 nucleotide sequence: TGTGCCAGCAGCCAAGGACCGGGACAGGGGGCCGATGGCTACACCTTC. Its translation: CASSQGPGQGADGYTF.

This clone was seen once. The chain employs TRBV11-2 and TRBJ1-3; 9 nucleotides match TRBD1. Germline-derived CDR1 and CDR2 are SGHAT and FQNNGV. This CDR3 has 16 residues. Germline trimming cut 6 bases from V and 2 bases from J; bases unmatched to any gene: 8. CDR3 sequence: CASSQNRGRAGNTIYF. DNA of the CDR3: TGTGCCAGCAGTCAAAACAGGGGGCGTGCTGGAAACACCATATATTTT. Based on the CDR3 plus reference TRBV11-2 and TRBJ1-3, the full variable domain is EAGVAQSPRYKIIEKRQSVAFWCNPISGHATLYWYQQILGQGPKLLIQFQNNGVVDDSQLPKDRFSAERLKGVDSTLKIQPAKLEDSAVYLCASSQNRGRAGNTIYFGEGSWLTVV.

The rearrangement uses TRBV27 and TRBJ2-1; 9 nucleotides match TRBD2. There are 18 residues in the CDR3. Germline trimming cut 5 bases from V and 9 bases from J; bases unmatched to any gene: 20. Germline-derived CDR1 and CDR2 are MNHEY and SMNVEV (reference sequence). CDR3 amino acids: CASSLPTVTSGLVGEQFF. As DNA, the CDR3 is TGTGCCAGCAGTCTCCCGACAGTTACTAGCGGGTTGGTTGGTGAGCAGTTCTTC.

The V call is TRBV24-1, the J call TRBJ2-3, with 8 positions matching TRBD1. V lost 4 bases, J lost 2 bases, and 19 bases stayed unmatched. Germline-derived CDR1 and CDR2 are KGHDR and SFDVKD. The CDR3 is made up of 20 amino acids. The CDR3: CATSDPRGAGGNSNTDTQYF. The CDR3 DNA reads as TGTGCCACCAGTGACCCACGCGGGGCAGGGGGCAATTCAAACACAGATACGCAGTATTTT.

The gene calls are TRBV24-1 and TRBJ2-1, with D possibly matching TRBD2 (6 bases). The germline V gene has CDR1 KGHDR and CDR2 SFDVKD. The CDR3 extends over 19 amino acids. Deletions cut 5 bases from V and 0 bases from J, with 22 bases between. The CDR3 region is CATSAPTPELGSSYNEQFF. The CDR3 DNA follows: TGTGCCACCAGTGCCCCCACCCCGGAGCTCGGGAGCTCCTACAATGAGCAGTTCTTC.

Only one count was recorded for this clone. This sequence joins TRBV6-4 and TRBJ1-3, with D maybe TRBD1 (6 bases). Trimming stripped 2 bases from V and 0 bases from J, with 17 bases between. Germline V gives CDR1 MRHNA, CDR2 SNTAGT. The CDR3 is 18 residues long. CDR3 sequence: CASSDPIPGHFSGNTIYF. As DNA, the CDR3 is TGTGCCAGCAGTGACCCGATACCGGGACATTTCTCTGGAAACACCATATATTTT.

CDR3 nucleotide sequence: TGTGCCAGTAGTATCCTCGGGGTTGTAGAGCAGTTCTTC. Translated, it gives CASSILGVVEQFF. The chain has TRBV19 and TRBJ2-1; D may be TRBD2 (5 bases). The V end lost 3 bases, the J end lost 10 bases, and 13 bases lay between the germline ends. Germline CDR1 is LNHDA and CDR2 is SQIVND (reference sequence). The CDR3 has 13 residues.

The chain is built from TRBV2 and TRBJ1-6; no firm D call. Looked up from germline, CDR1 is SNHLY and CDR2 is FYNNEI. This CDR3 comprises 15 residues. V lost 4 bases and J 10 bases, leaving 17 bases between the germline ends. The CDR3 region has the DNA TGTGCCAGCAGTGGGGGAGGCAGACAAAAGTCACCCCTCCACTTT. The encoded protein is CASSGGGRQKSPLHF.

The chain couples TRBV24-1 to TRBJ2-1, with 8 bases that match TRBD1. The CDR3 is made up of 15 amino acids. V gave up 3 bases and J gave up 8 bases; unmatched junction bases: 8. CDR1 is KGHDR, CDR2 SFDVKD, per germline. Here the CDR3 reads CATSDPRGRSDEQFF. CDR3 in DNA: TGTGCCACCAGTGATCCCAGGGGGCGATCGGATGAGCAGTTCTTC.

The sample holds one count of this clone. The chain links TRBV7-8 to TRBJ2-5; D remains unclear. The ends were cut back, 5 bases at V and 5 bases at J, with 9 bases in the middle. CDR3 size: 12 residues. Germline V gene data show CDR1 as SGHVS and CDR2 as FQNEAQ. In DNA, the CDR3 is TGTGCCAGCAGCCCCCAGAGGGAGACCCAGTACTTC. Translation gives CASSPQRETQYF.

The chain joins TRBV7-8 to TRBJ1-6; tentative D call: TRBD1 (6 bases). CDR1 SGHVS and CDR2 FQNEAQ come from the germline V gene. Trimming removed 1 base from V and 7 bases from J, with 8 bases in between. This CDR3 has 14 amino acids. The CDR3 region is CASSLVQGNSPLHF. CDR3 bases: TGTGCCAGCAGCTTAGTACAGGGAAATTCACCCCTCCACTTT.

The chain carries TRBV27 and TRBJ2-7; TRBD1 aligns across 8 bases. Per germline, CDR1 MNHEY and CDR2 SMNVEV (reference sequence). The CDR3 spans 15 residues. J was trimmed by 4 bases and V by 4 bases; bases with no gene match: 9. The CDR3 loop is CASSSRQGKRYEQYF. DNA for the CDR3: TGTGCCAGCAGTTCCAGACAGGGGAAAAGGTACGAGCAGTACTTC.

This sequence joins TRBV18 and TRBJ1-1, with TRBD1 matching 9 bases. V trimming: 4 bases; J trimming: 0 bases; junction bases outside the gene matches: 9. CDR1 and CDR2 (germline): KGHSH, LQKENI. The CDR3 covers 17 residues. DNA of the CDR3: TGTGCCAGCTCACTACGCCCCGGGACAGGGCTGAACACTGAAGCTTTCTTT. This codes for CASSLRPGTGLNTEAFF.

This clone was counted a few times. The rearrangement links TRBV7-9 to TRBJ2-7, with TRBD1 identical over 7 bases. This CDR3 has 14 residues. The trim removed 3 bases at V and 4 bases at J, leaving 6 bases unmatched. CDR1 is SEHNR and CDR2 is FQNEAQ in the germline V gene (reference sequence). CDR3 nucleotides: TGTGCCAGCAGCTTTTCAGGGGGTAGGTACGAGCAGTACTTC. Residues: CASSFSGGRYEQYF.

This sequence joins TRBV2 and TRBJ1-1, with TRBD1 matching 10 bases. The V gene end was trimmed by 3 bases and the J gene end by 5 bases; junction bases not matched to a gene: 6. Per the germline V gene, CDR1 is SNHLY and CDR2 is FYNNEI. This CDR3 spans 15 amino acids. The CDR3 spells CASSDDRGRGTEAFF. The DNA for the CDR3 is TGTGCCAGCAGTGATGACAGGGGGCGCGGGACTGAAGCTTTCTTT.

This clone was picked up a small number of times. V gene TRBV2 combines with J gene TRBJ1-4, with TRBD1 as a possible D gene (5 bases). V shed 8 bases and J shed 7 bases, with 14 bases lying between them. The CDR3 consists of 13 residues. Germline V lookup: CDR1 SNHLY, CDR2 FYNNEI. The CDR3 coding sequence is TGTGCCAGCTCGACTCAGGGTACTGAAAAACTGTTTTTT. It translates to CASSTQGTEKLFF.

The rearrangement uses TRBV2 and TRBJ2-5; possibly TRBD2 for D (6 bases). The CDR3 runs 18 residues. Germline CDR1 is SNHLY and CDR2 is FYNNEI. V lost 0 bases to trimming and J lost 5 bases, with 22 bases between them. In DNA form, the CDR3 reads TGTGCCAGCAGTGAAGCGCTTGTGGGGGGAAACGAGGGTGAGACCCAGTACTTC. Translating it yields CASSEALVGGNEGETQYF.

The chain recombines TRBV6-5 with TRBJ2-7, with D possibly matching TRBD2 (5 bases). The CDR3 sequence is 15 residues long. Germline loops: CDR1 MNHEY, CDR2 SVGAGI. The germline V and J ends were trimmed by 5 bases and 4 bases, with 18 bases remaining between them. CDR3 sequence: CASSLYNLPGYEQYF. The CDR3 DNA reads TGTGCCAGCAGTCTTTACAACCTCCCGGGATACGAGCAGTACTTC.

This sequence joins TRBV5-8 and TRBJ1-4; 10 bases match TRBD1. Germline V gene data show CDR1 as SGHTS and CDR2 as YDEGEE. The CDR3 totals 17 residues. Trimming removed 4 bases from V and 2 bases from J; junction bases left unmatched: 8. CDR3 protein: CASSDGQGVKTNEKLFF. DNA for the CDR3: TGTGCCAGCAGCGATGGACAGGGGGTAAAGACTAATGAAAAACTGTTTTTT.

V and J are TRBV6-2 or TRBV6-3 and TRBJ2-1; D possibly corresponds to TRBD1 (5 bases). Trimming cost V 5 bases and J 9 bases, with 5 bases left between them. The CDR3 loop spans 10 amino acids. CDR1 and CDR2 from the germline V gene are MNHEY and SVGEGT. The CDR3 protein is CASSRGEQFF. The CDR3 DNA follows: TGTGCCAGCAGTAGGGGTGAGCAGTTCTTC.